This entry is about one T cell receptor beta chain. V was clipped by 7 bases and J by 2 bases, with 14 bases between them. The germline V gene has CDR1 MDHEN and CDR2 SYDVKM. The CDR3 has 14 amino acids. This entry is derived from a study of blood T cell repertoires in COVID-19. In the source study's methods: Counts of nucleated cells, estimated from reference gene primer amplification, were obtained. Sequenced by immunoSEQ multiplex PCR; TCRdb stores in-frame clones only, minus some. The V and J calls and clone size are taken from that table; D and trimming were inferred from the DNA. The table includes about 270,000 clones, 86% detected once.

The chain uses TRBV28 and TRBJ1-1; D remains ambiguous. The receptor was derived from a man aged 40-55 years with active or convalescent COVID-19. The sample consisted of peripheral blood. The CDR3 protein is CASTSAGYNTEAFF. The CDR3 DNA reads as TGTGCCAGCACTTCCGCGGGGTATAACACTGAAGCTTTCTTT.